The next 22 T cell receptor beta chains were all read from a single sample in a study of T cells in Graves' hyperthyroidism and ophthalmopathy. Amplification targeted TCR beta CDR3 regions from RNA transcripts. HTBI primers drove first-round RT-PCR of the TCR CDR3. MiXCR was run by TCRdb on the multiplex PCR reads, yielding one entry per CDR3 protein. This sample has around 700,000 distinct CDR3 sequences; around 20% occur once, and the top ten carry over 15%. The sequenced sample consisted of blood. Every receptor here comes from a woman between 50 and 59 years old with Graves' hyperthyroidism that later progressed to Graves' ophthalmopathy.

This clonotype showed up just a few times. The J gene is TRBJ1-1, the V gene TRBV18; D uncertain. This CDR3 is built from 15 residues. V gave up 2 bases and J gave up 4 bases, with 14 bases separating them. Germline V CDR1 and CDR2: KGHSH, LQKENI. CDR3 loop: CASSPEGGRSTEAFF. The CDR3 DNA reads as TGTGCCAGCTCACCAGAGGGTGGAAGATCCACTGAAGCTTTCTTT.

This chain connects TRBV27 to TRBJ1-6; D perhaps matches TRBD1 (5 bases). The CDR3 extends over 16 amino acids. Between the trimmed V and J ends, which lost 2 bases and 8 bases, there was a span of 16 bases. CDR1 is MNHEY and CDR2 is SMNVEV in the germline V gene (reference sequence). The CDR3 is CASSLNGGWGDSPLHF. DNA of the CDR3: TGTGCCAGCAGTTTAAATGGGGGGTGGGGTGATTCACCCCTCCACTTT.

The sample holds many counts of this clonotype. V usage is TRBV2 and J usage is TRBJ2-7; 8 nucleotides agree with TRBD2. Per germline, CDR1 SNHLY and CDR2 FYNNEI. With 5 bases clipped from V and 5 bases from J, the junction kept 8 bases outside the gene matches. The CDR3 has 14 residues. As DNA, the CDR3 is TGTGCCAGCAGTCCCGGACTAGCTGGAGACGAGCAGTACTTC. Protein product: CASSPGLAGDEQYF.

The sample holds a few counts of this clonotype. The chain has TRBV6-1 and TRBJ2-5, with D maybe TRBD1 (6 bases). Germline loops: CDR1 MNHNS, CDR2 SASEGT. The CDR3 sequence is 14 residues long. Trimming cost V 7 bases and J 1 base, with 13 bases left between them. The CDR3 coding sequence is TGTGCCAGCATCGGCGACAGGATCCAAGAGACCCAGTACTTC. Its protein is CASIGDRIQETQYF.

Only a few counts were recorded for this clonotype. The V gene is TRBV20-1, the J gene TRBJ2-5, with 11 bases matching TRBD2. Trimming cost V 5 bases and J 1 base; bases outside gene matches: 6. This CDR3 spans 15 amino acids. Germline V gene lookup returns CDR1 DFQATT and CDR2 SNEGSKA (reference sequence). In DNA form, the CDR3 reads TGCAGTGCTTGTCTAGCGGGGGGCGGCCAAGAGACCCAGTACTTC. Its protein product is CSACLAGGGQETQYF.

A few counts support this clonotype. The chain carries TRBV29-1 and TRBJ2-7, with 8 bases lining up with TRBD1. This CDR3 spans 14 amino acids. In germline, CDR1 is SQVTM, CDR2 ANQGSEA. J was trimmed by 6 bases and V by 1 base; bases with no gene match: 8. The CDR3 DNA follows: TGCAGCGTTGAAGGGGCAGGGGGCCCTCTCGAGCAGTACTTC. Amino acids: CSVEGAGGPLEQYF.

The V gene is TRBV11-1, the J gene TRBJ2-2, with 7 bases matching TRBD1. V lost 5 bases and J lost 2; bases outside the gene matches: 11. Germline CDR1 and CDR2: SGHAT and FQDESV (reference sequence). This CDR3 contains 17 residues. The CDR3 loop reads CASSPSPDRANTGELFF. The CDR3, as DNA: TGTGCCAGCAGCCCTAGCCCTGACAGGGCTAACACCGGGGAGCTGTTTTTT.

The chain couples TRBV7-9 to TRBJ1-6; the D gene is possibly TRBD1 (6 bases). Deletions cut 5 bases from V and 8 bases from J, with 16 bases between. The CDR3 is made up of 15 amino acids. The germline V gene has CDR1 SEHNR and CDR2 FQNEAQ (reference sequence). CDR3 loop: CASSPWPGEDSPLHF. The CDR3 nucleotides read TGTGCCAGCAGCCCCTGGCCAGGGGAGGATTCACCCCTCCACTTT. The variable domain in full, with the rest retrieved from reference TRBV7-9 and TRBJ1-6, is DTGVSQNPRHKITKRGQNVTFRCDPISEHNRLYWYRQTLGQGPEFLTYFQNEAQLEKSRLLSDRFSAERPKGSFSTLEIQRTEQGDSAMYLCASSPWPGEDSPLHFGNGTRLTVT.

This clonotype appeared a few times. J is TRBJ1-1 and V is TRBV7-2; D is undetermined. The V gene's germline CDR1 is SGHTA and CDR2 FQGNSA. The CDR3 totals 15 residues. Trimming shortened V by 2 bases and J by 7 bases, and 17 bases separated the two germline ends. The chain's CDR3 is CASSLWSGDVIEAFF. The DNA for the CDR3 is TGTGCCAGCAGCTTATGGTCTGGGGATGTAATTGAAGCTTTCTTT.

The sample holds a few counts of this clonotype. A clone one base away is much larger, so this may be a read error. The J gene is TRBJ1-2, the V gene TRBV6-5; 7 bases map to TRBD1. CDR1 and CDR2 from the germline V gene are MNHEY and SVGAGI. This CDR3 spans 13 amino acids. The CDR3 region is CASSDSGGYGYTF. Written as DNA, the CDR3 is TGTGCCAGCAGTGACTCAGGGGGCTATGGCTACACCTTC.

The chain couples TRBV25-1 to TRBJ1-1, with a tentative D call TRBD1 (6 bases). Per the germline V gene, CDR1 is MGHDK and CDR2 is SYGVNS. The CDR3 extends over 15 amino acids. V shed 7 bases and J shed 4 bases, with 19 bases lying between them. The CDR3: CASIRGEFDGTEAFF. CDR3 DNA: TGTGCCAGCATAAGGGGGGAGTTTGATGGCACTGAAGCTTTCTTT. The entire variable domain, with the rest obtained from reference TRBV25-1 and TRBJ1-1, is as follows: EADIYQTPRYLVIGTGKKITLECSQTMGHDKMYWYQQDPGMELHLIHYSYGVNSTEKGDLSSESTVSRIRTEHFPLTLESARPSHTSQYLCASIRGEFDGTEAFFGQGTRLTVV.

The V gene is TRBV6-9, the J gene TRBJ2-3, with D perhaps given as TRBD1 or TRBD2 (5 bases each). V shed 4 bases and J shed 1 base, with 15 bases lying between them. Germline V gene sequence: CDR1 MNHGY, CDR2 SVAAGI. There are 16 residues in the CDR3. CDR3 amino acids: CASSLYRRTRTDTQYF. CDR3 in DNA: TGTGCCAGCAGTTTATACAGGCGGACTCGCACAGATACGCAGTATTTT.

Ten or more counts support this clonotype. This chain links TRBV20-1 with TRBJ1-5; no reliable D call. Germline CDR1 and CDR2: DFQATT and SNEGSKA (reference sequence). This CDR3 contains 15 residues. The V and J ends lost 0 bases and 0 bases respectively, with 9 bases between them. This chain's CDR3 is CSARDPRYSNQPQHF. The CDR3 bases are TGCAGTGCTAGAGATCCCAGGTATAGCAATCAGCCCCAGCATTTT.

The chain recombines TRBV12-3 or TRBV12-4 with TRBJ2-3, with D perhaps matching TRBD2 (5 bases). Trimming removed 3 bases at V and 2 bases at J, with 15 bases between. The CDR3 consists of 16 residues. This chain's CDR3 is CASSLSEHRDTDTQYF. In DNA, the CDR3 is TGTGCCAGCAGTTTGAGCGAGCACCGGGACACAGATACGCAGTATTTT.

The genes are TRBV12-3 or TRBV12-4 and TRBJ2-1; TRBD1 agrees at 8 bases. Trimming at V came to 5 bases and at J to 4 bases, leaving 7 bases not matched to a gene. The CDR3 totals 15 residues. The chain's CDR3 is CASSSRDRIYNEQFF. CDR3 DNA sequence: TGTGCCAGCAGTAGCCGGGACAGGATTTACAATGAGCAGTTCTTC.

This clonotype showed up many times. The rearrangement joins TRBV7-3 to TRBJ1-1; a weak D match, TRBD1 (6 bases). V shed 5 bases and J shed 3 bases, with 13 bases lying between them. The CDR3 sequence is 14 residues long. Germline V lookup: CDR1 SGHTA, CDR2 FQGTGA. The CDR3 region is CASSNNREDTEAFF. DNA for the CDR3: TGTGCCAGCAGCAATAACAGGGAGGACACTGAAGCTTTCTTT.

This clonotype showed up just a few times. The junction departs from germline at one end; a sequencing error may be responsible. The chain has TRBV12-3 or TRBV12-4 and TRBJ2-1; 7 bases fit TRBD2. The CDR3 extends over 16 amino acids. The CDR3 spells CAGSFVGGGSYNEQFF. As DNA, the CDR3 is TGTGCCGGCAGTTTTGTAGGCGGGGGCTCCTACAATGAGCAGTTCTTC.

There are many counts of this clonotype. This chain uses TRBV29-1 with TRBJ1-1, with D perhaps matching TRBD1 (6 bases). CDR1 is SQVTM and CDR2 is ANQGSEA in the germline V gene. This CDR3 contains 12 residues. V was clipped by 7 bases and J by 1 base, with 10 bases between them. CDR3 region: CSGRGRNTEAFF. DNA of the CDR3: TGCAGCGGCAGGGGCAGGAACACTGAAGCTTTCTTT.

This clonotype has at least ten counts. The CDR3 region has the DNA TGTGCCAGCAGCCCAACAGGGGCGGCTAATGAAAAACTGTTTTTT. Protein sequence: CASSPTGAANEKLFF. The J gene is TRBJ1-4, the V gene TRBV3-1; TRBD1 agrees at 7 bases. The germline gives CDR1 LGHDT, CDR2 YNNKEL (reference sequence). Trimming cost V 4 bases and J 3 bases; bases outside gene matches: 5. This CDR3 comprises 15 residues.

This clonotype was detected many times. The chain has TRBV27 and TRBJ1-1; D remains ambiguous. CDR3 length: 17 residues. Germline V CDR1 and CDR2: MNHEY, SMNVEV (reference sequence). Trimming stripped 4 bases from V and 0 bases from J, with 18 bases between. In nucleotides, the CDR3 is TGTGCCAGCAGTTACTACCTAGGATCTGGCTTGAACACTGAAGCTTTCTTT. Translation gives CASSYYLGSGLNTEAFF.

This clonotype was recorded many times. The chain uses TRBV7-9 and TRBJ1-1; D remains unclear. Between the trimmed V and J ends, which lost 0 bases and 0 bases, there was a span of 8 bases. Germline V CDR1 and CDR2: SEHNR, FQNEAQ (reference sequence). The CDR3 extends over 15 amino acids. Here the CDR3 DNA reads TGTGCCAGCAGCTTAGCGCTGACGGTGAACACTGAAGCTTTCTTT. Its translation: CASSLALTVNTEAFF.

This clonotype appeared a few times. The chain recombines TRBV12-3 or TRBV12-4 with TRBJ2-2; 7 bases are a match to TRBD1. The ends lost 5 bases at V and 2 bases at J; junction bases unmatched: 8. The CDR3 has 16 amino acids. CDR3 nucleotides: TGTGCCAGCAGTCACACCCGGGACAGTAACACCGGGGAGCTGTTTTTT. This sequence encodes CASSHTRDSNTGELFF.